The 14 T cell receptor beta chains below were found in one sample sequenced in a study of T cell changes during pregnancy in multiple sclerosis. The protocol was immunoSEQ multiplex PCR, while the TCRdb copy is restricted to in-frame clones and leaves out a portion. The sample records around 60,000 clones, about 92% being singletons. This material consisted of peripheral blood, taken after pregnancy. These receptors were taken from a female donor with multiple sclerosis, enrolled in a pregnancy study.

The chain has TRBV5-1 and TRBJ2-1; D not resolved. V was cut by 0 bases and J by 10 bases, with 14 bases left in between. This CDR3 is built from 14 residues. CDR1 is SGHRS, CDR2 YFSETQ, per germline. The CDR3 DNA reads TGCGCCAGCAGCTTGGACGCCCGCCTCGGGGAGCAGTTCTTC. This gives the protein CASSLDARLGEQFF.

V usage is TRBV2 and J usage is TRBJ2-1; 8 positions agree with TRBD1. This CDR3 region has 13 residues. Germline-derived CDR1 and CDR2 are SNHLY and FYNNEI. V gave up 7 bases and J gave up 7 bases; unmatched junction bases: 6. This chain's CDR3 is CASKRQGTNEQFF. CDR3 bases: TGTGCCAGCAAACGACAGGGGACAAATGAGCAGTTCTTC. The full variable domain, rest sourced from reference TRBV2 and TRBJ2-1, is EPEVTQTPSHQVTQMGQEVILRCVPISNHLYFYWYRQILGQKVEFLVSFYNNEISEKSEIFDDQFSVERPDGSNFTLKIRSTKLEDSAMYFCASKRQGTNEQFFGPGTRLTVL.

This chain links TRBV5-1 with TRBJ1-1; maybe TRBD1 (5 bases). V was shortened by 5 bases and J by 3 bases, with 17 bases between the two germline ends. The CDR3 totals 15 residues. The V gene's germline CDR1 is SGHRS and CDR2 YFSETQ. This chain's CDR3 is CASRPLGGGDTEAFF. The DNA of the CDR3 is TGCGCCAGCAGGCCTCTGGGGGGGGGAGACACTGAAGCTTTCTTT. Looking up the rest from reference TRBV5-1 and TRBJ1-1 gives the full variable domain: KAGVTQTPRYLIKTRGQQVTLSCSPISGHRSVSWYQQTPGQGLQFLFEYFSETQRNKGNFPGRFSGRQFSNSRSEMNVSTLELGDSALYLCASRPLGGGDTEAFFGQGTRLTVV.

The genes are TRBV19 and TRBJ2-1, with 13 bases fitting TRBD2. The CDR3 is 17 amino acids. Germline-derived CDR1 and CDR2 are LNHDA and SQIVND (reference sequence). V trimming: 5 bases; J trimming: 0 bases; junction bases outside the gene matches: 4. The CDR3 bases are TGTGCCAGTAGTGTGACTAGCGGGAGGAGCTCCTACAATGAGCAGTTCTTC. This sequence encodes CASSVTSGRSSYNEQFF.

This clone was counted a single time. The chain couples TRBV7-9 to TRBJ2-2; D ambiguous. Germline CDR1 SEHNR, CDR2 FQNEAQ (reference sequence). V lost 2 bases and J 6 bases, leaving 10 bases between the germline ends. The CDR3 has 14 amino acids. The CDR3 DNA is TGTGCCAGCAGCTTAATTATCGAGGCCGGGGAGCTGTTTTTT. This gives the protein CASSLIIEAGELFF.

This chain links TRBV27 with TRBJ1-5, with 8 bases that match TRBD1. V lost 5 bases, J lost 2 bases, and 8 bases stayed unmatched. This CDR3 has 16 residues. Germline V gives CDR1 MNHEY, CDR2 SMNVEV (reference sequence). The CDR3 protein is CASSPYRGTGNQPQHF. CDR3 bases: TGTGCCAGCAGTCCGTACAGGGGGACAGGCAATCAGCCCCAGCATTTT.

This clone appeared a single time. Here the CDR3 DNA reads TGCGCCAGCAGCCAAGATCGGCGCGGAGAGCAGTTCTTC. Its translation is CASSQDRRGEQFF. The chain combines TRBV4-1 with TRBJ2-1; no firm D call. The ends were cut back, 0 bases at V and 10 bases at J, with 10 bases in the middle. The germline V gene has CDR1 MGHRA and CDR2 YSYEKL. This CDR3 is built from 13 residues.

This chain joins TRBV7-6 and TRBJ2-1; 11 nucleotides agree with TRBD2. V trimming: 5 bases; J trimming: 7 bases; junction bases outside the gene matches: 10. CDR3 length equals 16 residues. Germline V gene lookup returns CDR1 SGHVS and CDR2 FNYEAQ. As DNA, the CDR3 is TGTGCCAGCAGCGACGATACTAGCGGGAGTATAAATGAGCAGTTCTTC. This sequence encodes CASSDDTSGSINEQFF.

The table lists this clone with a count of one. V is TRBV7-9 and J is TRBJ2-1; D is uncertain. The CDR3 covers 12 residues. Trimming stripped 0 bases from V and 7 bases from J, with 4 bases between. The germline V gene encodes CDR1 SEHNR and CDR2 FQNEAQ (reference sequence). The DNA for the CDR3 is TGTGCCAGCAGCTTAGCCAAAAATGAGCAGTTCTTC. It encodes CASSLAKNEQFF.

The V gene is TRBV11-3, the J gene TRBJ2-1, with 7 bases aligning to TRBD2. The trim removed 4 bases at V and 7 bases at J, leaving 13 bases unmatched. CDR1 is SGHNT, CDR2 YENEEA, per germline. This CDR3 spans 16 amino acids. CDR3 nucleotide sequence: TGTGCCAGCAGCTGGCGCTCCGGGACTAACTTGAATGAGCAGTTCTTC. Translation: CASSWRSGTNLNEQFF.

The CDR3 nucleotides are TGCGCCAGCAGCTTCGAGGGCTTCTCTGGAAACACCATATATTTT. It codes for CASSFEGFSGNTIYF. The V and J genes are TRBV5-1 and TRBJ1-3; D ambiguous. There are 15 residues in the CDR3. V gave up 2 bases and J gave up 0 bases, with 9 bases separating them. Germline V lookup: CDR1 SGHRS, CDR2 YFSETQ.

This clone has a single count. The chain uses TRBV10-3 and TRBJ2-5; TRBD2 might be the D (5 bases). The V end lost 6 bases, the J end lost 2 bases, and 10 bases lay between the germline ends. The length of the CDR3 is 13 residues. Germline loops: CDR1 ENHRY, CDR2 SYGVKD. Here the CDR3 reads CAISAREQETQYF. DNA of the CDR3: TGTGCCATCAGCGCCCGGGAACAAGAGACCCAGTACTTC.

J is TRBJ2-3 and V is TRBV12-2; TRBD2, the D gene given by the table, was not confirmed from the DNA. TRBV12-2 is termed a pseudogene. CDR3 size: 15 residues. The CDR3 region has the DNA TGTGCAAGTCGCTTACAGCAGGACTGCACAGATACGCAGTATTTT. Translation: CASRLQQDCTDTQYF.

This chain uses TRBV9 with TRBJ2-1; 9 bases line up with TRBD2. Per the germline V gene, CDR1 is SGDLS and CDR2 is YYNGEE. The trim removed 0 bases at V and 10 bases at J, leaving 8 bases unmatched. The CDR3 is made up of 15 amino acids. CDR3 sequence reads: CASSVAGGGAVEQFF. The CDR3, as DNA: TGTGCCAGCAGCGTAGCGGGCGGGGGGGCAGTAGAGCAGTTCTTC.